Following are 25 T cell receptor beta chains from one sample sequenced in a study of pediatric ulcerative colitis (dated by TCRdb to about 2019). The protocol used for the library was the immunoSEQ multiplex PCR assay. TCRdb mirrors the immuneACCESS table, restricted to in-frame sequences. Some clones are absent from its copies; in checked studies, under half trace to an unresolved V gene, and the reason for the others is unknown. Here the sample has approximately 5,200 clones; about nine tenths occur a single time. The ten largest clones capture 2% to 2.5% of the sample. The specimen was blood. The origin of the receptors is a boy younger than 18 with mild ulcerative colitis.

The CDR3 DNA is TGTGCCAGCAGCCTTCCCCCTTCCTACGAGCAGTACTTC. Protein: CASSLPPSYEQYF. J is TRBJ2-7 and V is TRBV7-8; no reliable D call. The CDR3 runs to 13 residues. Trimming left V 5 bases short and J 1 base short, with 9 bases between. CDR1 SGHVS and CDR2 FQNEAQ come from the germline V gene.

V usage is TRBV5-1 and J usage is TRBJ2-5; D remains unclear. Germline loops: CDR1 SGHRS, CDR2 YFSETQ. V lost 2 bases to trimming and J lost 3 bases, with 8 bases between them. The length of the CDR3 is 13 residues. The CDR3 DNA reads TGCGCCAGCAGCTTAGAAATAAAAGAGACCCAGTACTTC. This gives the protein CASSLEIKETQYF.

In DNA, the CDR3 is TGTGCCTGGAGTTGGGGGGGAGACCCTGGAAACACCATATATTTT. Translation gives CAWSWGGDPGNTIYF. The rearrangement uses TRBV30 and TRBJ1-3; tentatively, D is TRBD1 (5 bases). Trimming stripped 2 bases from V and 2 bases from J, with 13 bases between. Germline CDR1 reads GTSNPN; CDR2 reads SVGIG (reference sequence). The CDR3 totals 15 residues.

As concerns this clone: The junction and the germline gene differ at one end; a read error may be behind it. This specimen includes other DNA sequences encoding the same CDR3. The chain joins TRBV28 to TRBJ1-1; D is unclear. CDR3 length: 10 residues. CDR1 is MDHEN, CDR2 SYDVKM, per germline. The DNA of the CDR3 is TGTGCCAGCCTTTCCGGGGAAGCCTTCTTT. This gives the protein CASLSGEAFF.

The chain uses TRBV27 and TRBJ2-7; perhaps TRBD2 as D (5 bases). Trimming took 2 bases from V and 0 from J, leaving 11 bases between them. Germline CDR1 is MNHEY and CDR2 is SMNVEV (reference sequence). This CDR3 is 15 amino acids long. Here the CDR3 reads CASSLANGNSYEQYF. CDR3 DNA sequence: TGTGCCAGCAGTTTAGCAAACGGGAACTCCTACGAGCAGTACTTC.

The chain combines TRBV2 with TRBJ1-3; the D gene is possibly TRBD1 (5 bases). Germline values: CDR1 SNHLY, CDR2 FYNNEI. The germline V and J ends were trimmed by 5 bases and 0 bases, with 14 bases remaining between them. The length of the CDR3 is 16 residues. CDR3 amino acids: CASSFGTGSSGNTIYF. The CDR3 DNA reads as TGTGCCAGCAGTTTTGGGACCGGCAGCTCTGGAAACACCATATATTTT.

The DNA for the CDR3 is TGTGCCAGCAGTTTAAGGGGCTGGGGCAATCAGCCCCAGCATTTT. Its protein product is CASSLRGWGNQPQHF. The chain joins TRBV28 to TRBJ1-5, with a possible D match to TRBD1 (5 bases). Trimming left V 2 bases short and J 2 bases short, with 10 bases between. Germline V CDR1 and CDR2: MDHEN, SYDVKM. The CDR3 extends over 15 amino acids.

The V and J genes are TRBV7-3 and TRBJ1-1; 9 nucleotides align to TRBD1. The ends lost 5 bases at V and 3 bases at J; junction bases unmatched: 10. Germline V gene lookup returns CDR1 SGHTA and CDR2 FQGTGA. The CDR3 is made up of 16 amino acids. The CDR3, as DNA: TGTGCCAGCAGCCCAACCCCCGGGACAGGGTACACTGAAGCTTTCTTT. This translates into CASSPTPGTGYTEAFF.

The chain is built from TRBV7-9 and TRBJ2-5; TRBD2 matches at 13 bases. Unmatched junction bases numbered 7, after V lost 4 bases and J lost 5 bases. The CDR3 has 16 residues. The germline V gene encodes CDR1 SEHNR and CDR2 FQNEAQ (reference sequence). The CDR3 loop reads CASSSKGLAGAETQYF. The CDR3 DNA reads TGTGCCAGCAGCTCCAAAGGACTAGCGGGAGCTGAGACCCAGTACTTC.

The CDR3 coding sequence is TGTGCCAGCAGCCAAGCCGGGACTTTAAGGGGGGGCTACACCTTC. This translates into CASSQAGTLRGGYTF. The chain combines TRBV14 with TRBJ1-2; a weak D match, TRBD1 (6 bases). The CDR3 has 15 amino acids. Trimming took off 1 base at V and 8 bases at J, with 17 bases between the two ends. Germline assignment: CDR1 SGHDN and CDR2 FVKESK.

This clone was counted a single time. The genes are TRBV30 and TRBJ2-1, with 7 bases lining up with TRBD1. This CDR3 comprises 13 residues. V lost 0 bases to trimming and J lost 6 bases; unmatched junction nucleotides: 2. Germline CDR1 reads GTSNPN; CDR2 reads SVGIG (reference sequence). The CDR3 coding sequence is TGTGCCTGGAGTGTACAGGGGACCAATGAGCAGTTCTTC. Its translation: CAWSVQGTNEQFF.

V is TRBV4-2 and J is TRBJ2-7; 8 nucleotides line up with TRBD2. Unmatched junction bases numbered 8, after V lost 0 bases and J lost 4 bases. Germline CDR1 and CDR2: LGHNA and YNFKEQ. This CDR3 is 16 amino acids long. Here the CDR3 reads CASSQDRSGRGYEQYF. CDR3 sequence (DNA): TGTGCCAGCAGCCAAGACAGGAGCGGGAGAGGATACGAGCAGTACTTC.

V usage is TRBV6-5 and J usage is TRBJ1-2; the match to TRBD1 covers 7 bases. The germline CDR1 and CDR2 sequences are MNHEY and SVGAGI. V gave up 2 bases and J gave up 0 bases; unmatched junction bases: 3. This CDR3 comprises 15 residues. For the CDR3, the DNA is TGTGCCAGCAGTTACGACAGGGCGCCTAACTATGGCTACACCTTC. It yields the protein CASSYDRAPNYGYTF.

Only one count was recorded for this clone. The chain recombines TRBV5-6 with TRBJ1-1; D gene unclear. V lost 1 base, J lost 7 bases, and 11 bases lay in between. CDR1 is SGHDT, CDR2 YYEEEE, per germline. The CDR3 runs 13 residues. The CDR3 loop is CASSLRGSGEAFF. DNA for the CDR3: TGTGCCAGCAGCTTGCGGGGTAGCGGTGAAGCTTTCTTT. The complete variable domain, with remaining parts taken from reference TRBV5-6 and TRBJ1-1, reads DAGVTQSPTHLIKTRGQQVTLRCSPKSGHDTVSWYQQALGQGPQFIFQYYEEEERQRGNFPDRFSGHQFPNYSSELNVNALLLGDSALYLCASSLRGSGEAFFGQGTRLTVV.

The chain is built from TRBV19 and TRBJ2-4; a weak D match, TRBD2 (5 bases). With 2 bases removed from V and 2 bases from J, the gap between germline ends came to 13 bases. Germline CDR1 LNHDA, CDR2 SQIVND (reference sequence). The CDR3 consists of 16 residues. The CDR3 region has the DNA TGTGCCAGTAGTATAAAGCGCAGACTAACCAAAAACATTCAGTACTTC. Residues: CASSIKRRLTKNIQYF.

The V call is TRBV19, the J call TRBJ2-2, with D hard to call. The CDR3 length is 15 residues. Per the germline V gene, CDR1 is LNHDA and CDR2 is SQIVND (reference sequence). V shed 4 bases and J shed 5 bases, with 14 bases lying between them. CDR3 loop: CASSSRSLVTGELFF. For the CDR3, the DNA is TGTGCCAGTAGTAGCAGGAGCTTGGTTACCGGGGAGCTGTTTTTT. The complete variable domain, with remaining parts taken from reference TRBV19 and TRBJ2-2, reads DGGITQSPKYLFRKEGQNVTLSCEQNLNHDAMYWYRQDPGQGLRLIYYSQIVNDFQKGDIAEGYSVSREKKESFPLTVTSAQKNPTAFYLCASSSRSLVTGELFFGEGSRLTVL.

The chain employs TRBV19 and TRBJ2-4; D not resolved. CDR1 is LNHDA and CDR2 is SQIVND in the germline V gene (reference sequence). V lost 3 bases and J 3 bases, leaving 12 bases between the germline ends. CDR3 length: 15 residues. In nucleotides, the CDR3 is TGTGCCAGTAGTATTGGGCAGGCCTTCAAAAACATTCAGTACTTC. This translates into CASSIGQAFKNIQYF. The entire variable domain, with the rest obtained from reference TRBV19 and TRBJ2-4, is as follows: DGGITQSPKYLFRKEGQNVTLSCEQNLNHDAMYWYRQDPGQGLRLIYYSQIVNDFQKGDIAEGYSVSREKKESFPLTVTSAQKNPTAFYLCASSIGQAFKNIQYFGAGTRLSVL.

This chain connects TRBV5-1 to TRBJ2-1, with D unclear. Between the trimmed V and J ends, which lost 1 base and 1 base, there was a span of 9 bases. This CDR3 is built from 15 residues. CDR1 is SGHRS and CDR2 is YFSETQ in the germline V gene. The CDR3 sequence is CASSLSGGSYNEQFF. The CDR3 DNA sequence: TGCGCCAGCAGCTTGTCGGGCGGTTCCTACAATGAGCAGTTCTTC. The full variable domain, rest sourced from reference TRBV5-1 and TRBJ2-1, is KAGVTQTPRYLIKTRGQQVTLSCSPISGHRSVSWYQQTPGQGLQFLFEYFSETQRNKGNFPGRFSGRQFSNSRSEMNVSTLELGDSALYLCASSLSGGSYNEQFFGPGTRLTVL.

J is TRBJ1-5 and V is TRBV2, with D maybe TRBD1 (6 bases). The ends were cut back, 7 bases at V and 4 bases at J, with 14 bases in the middle. CDR1 and CDR2 from the germline V gene are SNHLY and FYNNEI. CDR3 length: 14 residues. The CDR3, as DNA: TGTGCCAGCAACCAAGGACAGCCTAATCAGCCCCAGCATTTT. Its protein product is CASNQGQPNQPQHF. The whole variable domain, remainder taken from reference TRBV2 and TRBJ1-5, is EPEVTQTPSHQVTQMGQEVILRCVPISNHLYFYWYRQILGQKVEFLVSFYNNEISEKSEIFDDQFSVERPDGSNFTLKIRSTKLEDSAMYFCASNQGQPNQPQHFGDGTRLSIL.

The rearrangement links TRBV6-5 to TRBJ2-7, with TRBD2 matching 12 bases. The CDR3 is 16 amino acids. The V segment lost 2 bases and the J segment 2 bases; nucleotides outside the gene matches: 4. CDR1 MNHEY and CDR2 SVGAGI come from the germline V gene. The CDR3 loop reads CASSYGLAGGPYEQYF. DNA of the CDR3: TGTGCCAGCAGTTACGGGCTAGCGGGAGGGCCCTACGAGCAGTACTTC.

CDR3 sequence: CASTLSGGESYNEQFF. The CDR3 DNA follows: TGTGCCAGCACCCTATCGGGGGGGGAGTCCTACAATGAGCAGTTCTTC. The V and J genes are TRBV11-2 and TRBJ2-1; TRBD2 agrees at 8 bases. CDR3 length: 16 amino acids. Germline V gene sequence: CDR1 SGHAT, CDR2 FQNNGV. J lost 1 base, V lost 7 bases, and 9 bases had no gene match.

The V and J genes are TRBV5-1 and TRBJ2-3; D unresolved. The CDR3 extends over 17 amino acids. With 5 bases removed from V and 0 bases from J, the gap between germline ends came to 19 bases. Germline CDR1 SGHRS, CDR2 YFSETQ. CDR3 sequence (DNA): TGCGCCAGCAGACTTCGCTTGTTGCGAAATAGCACAGATACGCAGTATTTT. Its translation is CASRLRLLRNSTDTQYF.

The chain has TRBV9 and TRBJ1-1; D gene ambiguous. The length of the CDR3 is 15 residues. Trimming pared 4 bases from V and 0 bases from J, leaving 13 bases between. CDR1 and CDR2 (germline): SGDLS, YYNGEE. CDR3 loop: CASSFLSGMNTEAFF. The CDR3 region has the DNA TGTGCCAGCAGCTTCCTCAGCGGAATGAACACTGAAGCTTTCTTT.

The chain employs TRBV27 and TRBJ1-1; D is unclear. V lost 1 base to trimming and J lost 1 base, with 19 bases between them. CDR3 size: 18 residues. Germline CDR1 is MNHEY and CDR2 is SMNVEV (reference sequence). The CDR3: CASSLYWRWSAPNTEAFF. The CDR3 bases are TGTGCCAGCAGTTTATATTGGCGGTGGAGTGCACCGAACACTGAAGCTTTCTTT.

The V and J genes are TRBV13 and TRBJ2-7; 9 bases are shared with TRBD2. Germline lookup yields CDR1 PRHDT and CDR2 FYEKMQ (reference sequence). The junction had 8 bases not matched to a gene; V was cut back by 5 bases and J by 3 bases. The CDR3 totals 15 residues. The CDR3 spells CASSPLRTSDYEQYF. The CDR3 coding sequence is TGTGCCAGCAGCCCACTCAGGACTAGCGACTACGAGCAGTACTTC.